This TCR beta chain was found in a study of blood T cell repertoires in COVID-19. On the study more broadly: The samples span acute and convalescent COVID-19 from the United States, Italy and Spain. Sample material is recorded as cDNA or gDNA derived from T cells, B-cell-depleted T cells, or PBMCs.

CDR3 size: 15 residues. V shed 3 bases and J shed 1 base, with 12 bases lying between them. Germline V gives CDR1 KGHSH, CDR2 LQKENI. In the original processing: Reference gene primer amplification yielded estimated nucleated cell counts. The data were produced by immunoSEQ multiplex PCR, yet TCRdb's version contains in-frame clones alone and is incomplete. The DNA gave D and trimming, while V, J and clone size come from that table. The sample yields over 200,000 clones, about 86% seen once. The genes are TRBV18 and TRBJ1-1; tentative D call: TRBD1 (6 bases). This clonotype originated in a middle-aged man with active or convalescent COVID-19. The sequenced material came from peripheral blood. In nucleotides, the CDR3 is TGTGCCAGCTCACCCACCCGGACAGCGAACACTGAAGCTTTCTTT. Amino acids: CASSPTRTANTEAFF.